The sample holds one count of the clone carrying this T cell receptor (beta chain). This CDR3 has 16 amino acids. The ends were cut back, 4 bases at V and 7 bases at J, with 22 bases in the middle. Germline loops: CDR1 SGHDN, CDR2 FVKESK. Under the authors' procedure: Reference gene primer amplification gave nucleated cell count estimates. Method: immunoSEQ multiplex PCR; TCRdb's copy keeps in-frame clones and lacks some. The V and J calls and clone size were taken over from that table, and D and trimming were inferred from the DNA. This table holds over 400,000 clones, approximately 83% found once. This entry comes from a study of blood T cell repertoires in COVID-19. Turning to the study itself: Samples of COVID-19 (acute and convalescent) were obtained from the United States, Italy and Spain. T cells, B-cell-depleted T cells, or PBMCs supplied cDNA or gDNA.

This sequence joins TRBV14 and TRBJ1-2; possibly TRBD1 for D (6 bases). The clonotype was recovered from a human donor in a cohort sampled during active COVID-19. Sequences were obtained from peripheral blood. The CDR3, as DNA: TGTGCCAGCAGCCCCCTCATCCAGGGGTCGAGATCTGGCTACACCTTC. Translated: CASSPLIQGSRSGYTF.